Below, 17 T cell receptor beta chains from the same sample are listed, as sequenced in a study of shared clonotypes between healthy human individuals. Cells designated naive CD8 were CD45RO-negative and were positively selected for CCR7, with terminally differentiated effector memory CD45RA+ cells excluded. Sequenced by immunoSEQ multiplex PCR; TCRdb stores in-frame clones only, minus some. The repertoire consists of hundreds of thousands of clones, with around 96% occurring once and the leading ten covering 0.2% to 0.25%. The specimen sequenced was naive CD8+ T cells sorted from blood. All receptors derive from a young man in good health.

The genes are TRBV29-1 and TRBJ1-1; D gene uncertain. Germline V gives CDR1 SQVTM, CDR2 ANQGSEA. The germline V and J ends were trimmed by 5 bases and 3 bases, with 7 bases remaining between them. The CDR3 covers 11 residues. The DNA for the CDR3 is TGCAGCGTTAAATGGGACACTGAAGCTTTCTTT. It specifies CSVKWDTEAFF.

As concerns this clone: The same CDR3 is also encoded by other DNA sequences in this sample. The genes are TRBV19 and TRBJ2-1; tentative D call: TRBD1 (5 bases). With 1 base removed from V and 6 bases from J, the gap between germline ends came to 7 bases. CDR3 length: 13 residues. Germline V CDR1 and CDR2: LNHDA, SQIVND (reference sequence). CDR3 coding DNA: TGTGCCAGTAGTATAGGGGGCGGCAATGAGCAGTTCTTC. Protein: CASSIGGGNEQFF.

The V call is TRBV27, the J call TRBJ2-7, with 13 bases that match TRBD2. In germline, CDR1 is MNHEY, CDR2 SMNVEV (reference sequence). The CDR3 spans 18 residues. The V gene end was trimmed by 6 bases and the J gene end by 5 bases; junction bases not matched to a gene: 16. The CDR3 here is CASRPGGLAGDLLHEQYF. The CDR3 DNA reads TGTGCCAGCAGACCGGGCGGACTAGCGGGAGATCTGCTCCACGAGCAGTACTTC.

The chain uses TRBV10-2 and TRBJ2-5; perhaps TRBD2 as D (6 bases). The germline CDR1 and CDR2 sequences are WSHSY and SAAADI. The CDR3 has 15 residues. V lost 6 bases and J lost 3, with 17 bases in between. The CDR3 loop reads CASRFSPSEKETQYF. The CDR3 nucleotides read TGCGCCAGCAGATTCTCTCCTAGCGAGAAAGAGACCCAGTACTTC.

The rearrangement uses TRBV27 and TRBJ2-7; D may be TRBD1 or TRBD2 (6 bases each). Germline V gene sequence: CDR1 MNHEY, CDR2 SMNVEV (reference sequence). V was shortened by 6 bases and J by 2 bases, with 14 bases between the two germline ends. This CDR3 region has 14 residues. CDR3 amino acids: CASSSGAGPYEQYF. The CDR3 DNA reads TGTGCCAGCAGCTCGGGGGCAGGGCCCTACGAGCAGTACTTC.

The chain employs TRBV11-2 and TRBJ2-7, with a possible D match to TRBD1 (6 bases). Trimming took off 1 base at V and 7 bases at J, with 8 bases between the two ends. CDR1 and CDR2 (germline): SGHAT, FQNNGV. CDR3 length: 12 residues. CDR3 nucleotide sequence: TGTGCCAGCAGCTTAGTAGGGGGTGAGCAGTACTTC. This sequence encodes CASSLVGGEQYF.

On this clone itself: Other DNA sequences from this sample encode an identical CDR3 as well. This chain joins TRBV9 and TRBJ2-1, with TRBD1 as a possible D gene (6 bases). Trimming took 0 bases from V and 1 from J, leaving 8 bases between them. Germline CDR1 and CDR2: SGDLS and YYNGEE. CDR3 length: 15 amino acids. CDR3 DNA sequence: TGTGCCAGCAGCGTAGGGGGGCCTTCCTACAATGAGCAGTTCTTC. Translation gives CASSVGGPSYNEQFF.

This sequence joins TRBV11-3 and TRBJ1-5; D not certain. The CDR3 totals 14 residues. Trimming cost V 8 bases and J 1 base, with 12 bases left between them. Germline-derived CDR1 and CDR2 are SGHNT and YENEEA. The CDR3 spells CASRATKSNQPQHF. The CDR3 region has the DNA TGTGCCAGCCGCGCGACCAAAAGCAATCAGCCCCAGCATTTT.

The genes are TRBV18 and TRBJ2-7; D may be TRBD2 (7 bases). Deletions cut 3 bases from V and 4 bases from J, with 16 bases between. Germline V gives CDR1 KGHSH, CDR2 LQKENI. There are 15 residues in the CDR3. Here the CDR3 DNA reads TGTGCCAGCTCACCCACCCGGGGGGCAGGTTACGAGCAGTACTTC. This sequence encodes CASSPTRGAGYEQYF.

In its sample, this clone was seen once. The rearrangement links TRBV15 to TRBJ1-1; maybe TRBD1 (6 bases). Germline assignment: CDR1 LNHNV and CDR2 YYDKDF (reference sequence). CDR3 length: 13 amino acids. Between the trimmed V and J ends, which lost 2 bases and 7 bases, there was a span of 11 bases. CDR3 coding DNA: TGTGCCACCAGCAGACAGGGGCGTGATGAAGCTTTCTTT. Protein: CATSRQGRDEAFF. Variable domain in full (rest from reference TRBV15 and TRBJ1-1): DAMVIQNPRYQVTQFGKPVTLSCSQTLNHNVMYWYQQKSSQAPKLLFHYYDKDFNNEADTPDNFQSRRPNTSFCFLDIRSPGLGDTAMYLCATSRQGRDEAFFGQGTRLTVV.

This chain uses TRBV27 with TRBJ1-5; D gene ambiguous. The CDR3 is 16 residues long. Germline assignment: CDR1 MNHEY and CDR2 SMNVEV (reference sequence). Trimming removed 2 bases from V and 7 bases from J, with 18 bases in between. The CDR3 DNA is TGTGCCAGCAGTTTAGCAGGACCTAACCACAAACAGCCCCAGCATTTT. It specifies CASSLAGPNHKQPQHF.

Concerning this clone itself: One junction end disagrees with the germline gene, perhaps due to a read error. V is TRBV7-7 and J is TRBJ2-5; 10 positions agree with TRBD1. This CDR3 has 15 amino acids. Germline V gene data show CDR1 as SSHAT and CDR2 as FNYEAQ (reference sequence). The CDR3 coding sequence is TGTGCTAGCAGCGAAGGGGACAGGGGTGGGGAGACCCAGTACTTC. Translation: CASSEGDRGGETQYF.

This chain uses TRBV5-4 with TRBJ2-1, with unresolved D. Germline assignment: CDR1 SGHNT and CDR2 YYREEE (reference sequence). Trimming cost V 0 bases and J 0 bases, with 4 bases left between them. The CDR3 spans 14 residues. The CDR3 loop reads CASSLGGSYNEQFF. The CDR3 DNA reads TGTGCCAGCAGCTTGGGGGGCTCCTACAATGAGCAGTTCTTC.

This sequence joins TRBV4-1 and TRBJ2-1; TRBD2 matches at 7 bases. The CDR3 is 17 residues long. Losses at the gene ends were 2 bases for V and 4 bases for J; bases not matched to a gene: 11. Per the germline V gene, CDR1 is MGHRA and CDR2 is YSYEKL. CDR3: CASSQTDSGLPYNEQFF. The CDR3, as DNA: TGCGCCAGCAGCCAAACCGATTCGGGACTACCATACAATGAGCAGTTCTTC.

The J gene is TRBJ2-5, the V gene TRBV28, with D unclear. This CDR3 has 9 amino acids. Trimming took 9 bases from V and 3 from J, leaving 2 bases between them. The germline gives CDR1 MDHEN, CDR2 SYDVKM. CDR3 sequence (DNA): TGTGCCAGTAAAGAGACCCAGTACTTC. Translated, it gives CASKETQYF. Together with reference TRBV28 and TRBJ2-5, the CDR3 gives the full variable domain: DVKVTQSSRYLVKRTGEKVFLECVQDMDHENMFWYRQDPGLGLRLIYFSYDVKMKEKGDIPEGYSVSREKKERFSLILESASTNQTSMYLCASKETQYFGPGTRLLVL.

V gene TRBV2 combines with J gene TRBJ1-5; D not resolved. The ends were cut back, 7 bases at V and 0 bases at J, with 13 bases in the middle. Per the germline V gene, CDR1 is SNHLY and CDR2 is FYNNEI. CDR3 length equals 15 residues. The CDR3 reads CASKGGHDSNQPQHF. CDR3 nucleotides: TGTGCCAGCAAAGGAGGCCACGATAGCAATCAGCCCCAGCATTTT.

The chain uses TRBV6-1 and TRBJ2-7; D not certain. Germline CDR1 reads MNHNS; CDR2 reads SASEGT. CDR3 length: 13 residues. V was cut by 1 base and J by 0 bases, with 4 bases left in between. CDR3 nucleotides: TGTGCCAGCAGTGAAGATCCCTCCTACGAGCAGTACTTC. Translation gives CASSEDPSYEQYF.